This T cell receptor (beta chain) was identified during a study of technical replicates of blood from a handful of donors listed by TCRdb under 2017. Via the germline V gene, CDR1 is SGDLS and CDR2 YYNGEE. Inclusive of the bounding cysteine and phenylalanine, the CDR3 is 15 residues long. Kept here is only the CDR3 DNA, which spans 45 bases and is read in frame from base 1. Trimming accounts for 3 bases at V and 3 bases at J, while the number of junction bases matched to no gene is 3. The library relied on the immunoSEQ multiplex PCR assay. Sourced from immuneACCESS, this table was stored by TCRdb with only in-frame sequences that have V and J called. A share of the clones is absent; for the studies checked, an unresolved V gene accounts for under half, and the remainder has no known explanation. This sample has some 83,000 clones in its table, and 90% to 95% of those were observed once. Approximately 0.37% of the sample rests with the top ten.

Notes on this clone: The antigen it recognizes is unknown. Base qualities are not provided; no much larger clone lies one nucleotide away.

The specimen sequenced was T cells isolated from PBMCs. This clonotype was sampled from a human donor in good health. The V and J genes are TRBV9 and TRBJ2-1; 10 bases in the middle match TRBD2. The DNA sequence is as follows: TGTGCCAGCAGCGCGGCTAGCGGGGGCTACAATGAGCAGTTCTTC. The encoded protein is CASSAASGGYNEQFF.